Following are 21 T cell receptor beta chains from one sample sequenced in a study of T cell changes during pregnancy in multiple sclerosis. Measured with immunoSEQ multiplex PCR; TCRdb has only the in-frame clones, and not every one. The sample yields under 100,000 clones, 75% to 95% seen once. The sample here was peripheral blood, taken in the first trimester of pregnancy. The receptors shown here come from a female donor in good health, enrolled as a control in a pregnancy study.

The DNA of the CDR3 is TGTGCCAGCAGCGTAGCTACAAGGACTAACAATGAGCAGTTCTTC. It encodes CASSVATRTNNEQFF. The chain employs TRBV9 and TRBJ2-1; D possibly corresponds to TRBD2 (6 bases). The CDR3 spans 15 residues. Germline V gives CDR1 SGDLS, CDR2 YYNGEE. V was shortened by 0 bases and J by 5 bases, with 12 bases between the two germline ends. Full variable domain (missing parts from reference TRBV9 and TRBJ2-1): DSGVTQTPKHLITATGQRVTLRCSPRSGDLSVYWYQQSLDQGLQFLIQYYNGEERAKGNILERFSAQQFPDLHSELNLSSLELGDSALYFCASSVATRTNNEQFFGPGTRLTVL.

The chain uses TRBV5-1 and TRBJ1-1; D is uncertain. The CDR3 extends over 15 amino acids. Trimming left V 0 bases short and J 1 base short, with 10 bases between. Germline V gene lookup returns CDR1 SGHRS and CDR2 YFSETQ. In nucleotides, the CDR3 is TGCGCCAGCAGCTTGGTTAGTCCCTGGAACACTGAAGCTTTCTTT. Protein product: CASSLVSPWNTEAFF.

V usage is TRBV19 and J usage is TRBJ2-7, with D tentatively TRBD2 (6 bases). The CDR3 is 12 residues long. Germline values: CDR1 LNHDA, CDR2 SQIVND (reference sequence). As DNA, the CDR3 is TGTGCTTCCGGGACTCAGAACTACGAGCAGTACTTC. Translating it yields CASGTQNYEQYF.

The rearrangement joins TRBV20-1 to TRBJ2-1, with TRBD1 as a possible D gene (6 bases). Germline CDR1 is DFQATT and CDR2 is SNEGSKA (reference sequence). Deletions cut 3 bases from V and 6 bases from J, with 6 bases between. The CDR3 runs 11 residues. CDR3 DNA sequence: TGCAGTGCTAGCAGGGGCAATGAGCAGTTCTTC. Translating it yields CSASRGNEQFF.

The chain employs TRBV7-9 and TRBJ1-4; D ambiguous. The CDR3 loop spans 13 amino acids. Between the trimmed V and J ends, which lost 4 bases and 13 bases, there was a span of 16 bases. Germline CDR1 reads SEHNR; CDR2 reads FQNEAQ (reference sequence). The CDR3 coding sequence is TGTGCCAGCAGCTCCCGGGCCGCCGAGGGACTGTTTTTT. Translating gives CASSSRAAEGLFF.

In DNA, the CDR3 is TGTGCCAGCTCAAGGGACAGGGAAACTGAAAAACTGTTTTTT. Amino acids: CASSRDRETEKLFF. The chain uses TRBV18 and TRBJ1-4, with 9 bases fitting TRBD1. This CDR3 has 14 amino acids. Germline-derived CDR1 and CDR2 are KGHSH and LQKENI. Trimming at V came to 5 bases and at J to 7 bases, leaving 5 bases not matched to a gene. Supplemented by reference TRBV18 and TRBJ1-4, the full variable domain reads NAGVMQNPRHLVRRRGQEARLRCSPMKGHSHVYWYRQLPEEGLKFMVYLQKENIIDESGMPKERFSAEFPKEGPSILRIQQVVRGDSAAYFCASSRDRETEKLFFGSGTQLSVL.

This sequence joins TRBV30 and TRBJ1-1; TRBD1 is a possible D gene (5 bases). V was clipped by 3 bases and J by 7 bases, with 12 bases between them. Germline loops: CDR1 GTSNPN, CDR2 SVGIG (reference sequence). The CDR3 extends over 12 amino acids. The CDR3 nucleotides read TGTGCCTGGAGCAGCAAGGGGCATGAAGCTTTCTTT. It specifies CAWSSKGHEAFF.

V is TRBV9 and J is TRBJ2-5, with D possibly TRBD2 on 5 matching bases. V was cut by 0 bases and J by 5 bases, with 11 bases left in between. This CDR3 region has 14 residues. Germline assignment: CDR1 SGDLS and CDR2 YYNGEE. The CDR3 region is CASSVGAGEETQYF. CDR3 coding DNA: TGTGCCAGCAGCGTAGGGGCCGGGGAGGAGACCCAGTACTTC. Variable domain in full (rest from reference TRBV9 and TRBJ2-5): DSGVTQTPKHLITATGQRVTLRCSPRSGDLSVYWYQQSLDQGLQFLIQYYNGEERAKGNILERFSAQQFPDLHSELNLSSLELGDSALYFCASSVGAGEETQYFGPGTRLLVL.

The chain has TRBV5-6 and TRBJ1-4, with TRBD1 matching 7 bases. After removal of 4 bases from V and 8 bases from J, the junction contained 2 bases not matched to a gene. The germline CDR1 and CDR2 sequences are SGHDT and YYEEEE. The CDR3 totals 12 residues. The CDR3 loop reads CASSRDREKLFF. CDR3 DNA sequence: TGTGCCAGCAGCAGGGACAGAGAAAAACTGTTTTTT.

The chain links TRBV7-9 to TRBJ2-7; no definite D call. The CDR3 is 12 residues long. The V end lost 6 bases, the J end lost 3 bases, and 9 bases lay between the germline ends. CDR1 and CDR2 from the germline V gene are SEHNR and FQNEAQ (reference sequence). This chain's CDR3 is CASSPQFYEQYF. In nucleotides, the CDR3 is TGTGCCAGCAGTCCACAGTTCTACGAGCAGTACTTC.

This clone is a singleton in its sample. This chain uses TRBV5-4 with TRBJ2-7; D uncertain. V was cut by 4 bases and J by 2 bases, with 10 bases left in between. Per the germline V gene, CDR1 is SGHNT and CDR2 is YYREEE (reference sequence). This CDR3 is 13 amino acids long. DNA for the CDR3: TGTGCCAGCAGCGCGTCTGACACCTACGAGCAGTACTTC. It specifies CASSASDTYEQYF.

The CDR3 nucleotides are TGTGCCAGCAGTGCCTCAACCCAGATACAGGGGAACCAAGAGACCCAGTACTTC. Translated: CASSASTQIQGNQETQYF. J is TRBJ2-5 and V is TRBV25-1; 7 positions agree with TRBD1. The germline CDR1 and CDR2 sequences are MGHDK and SYGVNS. The CDR3 has 18 residues. The V and J ends lost 4 bases and 0 bases, in that order; junction bases with no gene match: 14.

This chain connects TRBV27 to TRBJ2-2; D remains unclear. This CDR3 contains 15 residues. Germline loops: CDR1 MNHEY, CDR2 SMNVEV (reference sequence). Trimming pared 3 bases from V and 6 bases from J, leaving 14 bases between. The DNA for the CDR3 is TGTGCCAGCAGTTTCACTTCTCCAGGTGCCGGGGAGCTGTTTTTT. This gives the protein CASSFTSPGAGELFF.

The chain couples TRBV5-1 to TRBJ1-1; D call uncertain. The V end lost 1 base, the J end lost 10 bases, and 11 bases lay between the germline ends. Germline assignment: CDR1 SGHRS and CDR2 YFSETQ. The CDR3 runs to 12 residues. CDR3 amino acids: CASSLSGGSAFF. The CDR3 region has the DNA TGCGCCAGCAGCTTGAGTGGCGGATCAGCTTTCTTT.

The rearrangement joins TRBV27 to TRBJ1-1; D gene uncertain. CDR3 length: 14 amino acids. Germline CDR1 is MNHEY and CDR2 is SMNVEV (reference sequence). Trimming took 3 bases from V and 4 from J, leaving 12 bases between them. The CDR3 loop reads CASSLRRVGTEAFF. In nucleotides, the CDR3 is TGTGCCAGCAGTTTGAGGAGAGTGGGCACTGAAGCTTTCTTT.

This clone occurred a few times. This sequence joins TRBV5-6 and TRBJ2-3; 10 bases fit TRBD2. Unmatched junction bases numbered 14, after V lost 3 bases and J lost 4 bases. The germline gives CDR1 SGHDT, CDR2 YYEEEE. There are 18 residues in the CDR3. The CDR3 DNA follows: TGTGCCAGCAGCTCTCGCCAGCGGGGGGGCGCGGGCGCAGATACGCAGTATTTT. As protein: CASSSRQRGGAGADTQYF.

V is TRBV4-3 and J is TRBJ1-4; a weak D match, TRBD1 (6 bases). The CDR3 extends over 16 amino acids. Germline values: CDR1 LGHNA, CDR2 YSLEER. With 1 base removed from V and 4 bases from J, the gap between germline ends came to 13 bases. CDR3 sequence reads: CASSQGGPGLNEKLFF. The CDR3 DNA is TGCGCCAGCAGCCAAGGGGGGCCGGGTCTTAATGAAAAACTGTTTTTT.

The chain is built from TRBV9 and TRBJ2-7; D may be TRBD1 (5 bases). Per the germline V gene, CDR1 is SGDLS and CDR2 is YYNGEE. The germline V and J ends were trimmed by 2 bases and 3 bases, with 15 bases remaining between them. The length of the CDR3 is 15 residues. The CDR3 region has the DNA TGTGCCAGCAGCGTGGGGCAGGGCCATTTCTACGAGCAGTACTTC. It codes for CASSVGQGHFYEQYF.

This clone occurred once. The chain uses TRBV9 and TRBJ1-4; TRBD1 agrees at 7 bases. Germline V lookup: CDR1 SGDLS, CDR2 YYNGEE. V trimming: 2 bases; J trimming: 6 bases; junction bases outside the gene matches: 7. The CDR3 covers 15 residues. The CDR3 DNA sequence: TGTGCCAGCAGCGTTAAGGGGCAGGGGGATGAAAAACTGTTTTTT. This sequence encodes CASSVKGQGDEKLFF.

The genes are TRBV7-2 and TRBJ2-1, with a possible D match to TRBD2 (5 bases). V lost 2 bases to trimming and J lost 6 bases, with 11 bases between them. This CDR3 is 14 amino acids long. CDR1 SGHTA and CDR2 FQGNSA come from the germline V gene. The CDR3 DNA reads TGTGCCAGCAGCTTAAGCGGTTCTCCCAATGAGCAGTTCTTC. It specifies CASSLSGSPNEQFF.

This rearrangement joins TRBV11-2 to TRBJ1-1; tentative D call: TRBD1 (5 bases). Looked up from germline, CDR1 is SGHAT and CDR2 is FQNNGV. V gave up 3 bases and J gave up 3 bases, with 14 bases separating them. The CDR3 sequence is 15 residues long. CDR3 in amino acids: CASSFTASGDTEAFF. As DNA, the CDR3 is TGTGCCAGCAGCTTTACGGCGTCGGGGGACACTGAAGCTTTCTTT.